This T cell receptor beta chain was observed in a study of shared clonotypes between healthy human individuals. TCRdb keeps only in-frame clones here, not all; method: immunoSEQ multiplex PCR. Among hundreds of thousands of clones, 70% to 80% were seen once, and the ten largest hold roughly an eighth. The sequence derives from a middle-aged woman in good health. Some clones in this sample may be carry-over from other donors' samples. The specimen was PBMCs.

CDR3 DNA: TGTGCCAGCAGGCGTCAGGGGGGGAAGGCCAAAAACATTCAGTACTTC. Protein: CASRRQGGKAKNIQYF. J is TRBJ2-4 and V is TRBV21-1. TRBV21-1 is flagged as a pseudogene. The CDR3 has 16 amino acids.